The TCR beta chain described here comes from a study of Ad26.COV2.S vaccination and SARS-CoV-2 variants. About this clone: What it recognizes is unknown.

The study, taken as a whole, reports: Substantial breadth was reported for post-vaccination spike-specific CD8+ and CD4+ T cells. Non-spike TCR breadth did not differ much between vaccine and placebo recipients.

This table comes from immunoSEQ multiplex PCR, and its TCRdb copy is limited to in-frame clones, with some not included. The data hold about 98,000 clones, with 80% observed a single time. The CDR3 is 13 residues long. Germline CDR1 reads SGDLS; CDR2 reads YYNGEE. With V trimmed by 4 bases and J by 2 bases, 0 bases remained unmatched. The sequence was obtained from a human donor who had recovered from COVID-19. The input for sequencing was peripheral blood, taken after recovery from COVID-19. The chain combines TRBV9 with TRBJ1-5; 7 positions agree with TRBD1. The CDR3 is CASSTGGNQPQHF. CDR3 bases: TGTGCCAGCAGCACAGGGGGCAATCAGCCCCAGCATTTT.